Below, 30 T cell receptor beta chains from the same sample are listed, as sequenced in a study of CD8 T cells in Susac syndrome (dated by TCRdb to between 2018 and 2020). The library was built by means of the immunoSEQ multiplex PCR assay. RNA was extracted using the RNeasy kit, and about 0.45 to 1 ug of the RNA was reverse transcribed with random hexamers. TCRdb reworked the public reads: Q25 trimming with fastp, MiXCR clone assembly, productive beta chains retained. Duplicate CDR3 protein sequences are folded into a single record with the most common DNA and genes. Here the sample has roughly 130,000 distinct CDR3 sequences; 90% to 95% occur a single time. Approximately 0.12% of the sample is held by the ten biggest clonotypes. Sequenced material: CD4+ T cells from PBMCs. These receptors all stem from a human donor in good health.

This CDR3 is CASSSLLNTGELFF. DNA for the CDR3: TGTGCCAGCAGTTCCCTGTTAAACACCGGGGAGCTGTTTTTT. J is TRBJ2-2 and V is TRBV27, with D unresolved. Germline V gene sequence: CDR1 MNHEY, CDR2 SMNVEV (reference sequence). V was trimmed by 4 bases and J by 2 bases, leaving 8 bases between them. This CDR3 spans 14 amino acids.

This clonotype was recorded only once. V gene TRBV29-1 combines with J gene TRBJ2-4, with 8 positions matching TRBD1. With 6 bases clipped from V and 3 bases from J, the junction kept 4 bases outside the gene matches. Germline lookup yields CDR1 SQVTM and CDR2 ANQGSEA. The CDR3 has 13 amino acids. The CDR3 region is CSVRQGSKNIQYF. CDR3 nucleotides: TGCAGCGTCCGACAGGGGAGCAAAAACATTCAGTACTTC.

The genes are TRBV7-2 and TRBJ2-5; D is uncertain. V dropped 2 bases and J dropped 2 bases, with 15 bases sitting between them. The CDR3 totals 16 residues. The germline V gene has CDR1 SGHTA and CDR2 FQGNSA. The CDR3 region is CASSLRWNSEQETQYF. The CDR3 nucleotides are TGTGCCAGCAGCTTAAGATGGAACAGTGAGCAAGAGACCCAGTACTTC. Full variable domain (outside the CDR3, taken from reference TRBV7-2 and TRBJ2-5): GAGVSQSPSNKVTEKGKDVELRCDPISGHTALYWYRQSLGQGLEFLIYFQGNSAPDKSGLPSDRFSAERTGGSVSTLTIQRTQQEDSAVYLCASSLRWNSEQETQYFGPGTRLLVL.

The chain recombines TRBV2 with TRBJ2-1, with a tentative D call TRBD2 (5 bases). The germline gives CDR1 SNHLY, CDR2 FYNNEI. This CDR3 contains 14 residues. The V gene lost 8 bases and the J gene lost 5 bases, with 16 bases spanning the gap. The CDR3 sequence: CASGNGLPNNEQFF. CDR3 nucleotides: TGTGCCAGCGGGAATGGACTTCCCAACAATGAGCAGTTCTTC.

The V gene is TRBV20-1, the J gene TRBJ2-1; D not resolved. CDR1 and CDR2 (germline): DFQATT, SNEGSKA (reference sequence). V lost 3 bases and J 10 bases, leaving 13 bases between the germline ends. This CDR3 is 12 amino acids long. The CDR3 DNA reads as TGCAGTGCTAGTAGTCTGACAAGAGAGCAGTTCTTC. It yields the protein CSASSLTREQFF.

V is TRBV20-1 and J is TRBJ2-7; maybe TRBD2 (5 bases). Germline-derived CDR1 and CDR2 are DFQATT and SNEGSKA (reference sequence). This CDR3 has 12 amino acids. The ends were cut back, 6 bases at V and 6 bases at J, with 15 bases in the middle. The CDR3 sequence is CSALPRAREQYF. CDR3 DNA sequence: TGCAGTGCACTTCCGAGGGCACGCGAGCAGTACTTC.

The rearrangement uses TRBV12-3 or TRBV12-4 and TRBJ2-5; 13 bases are shared with TRBD2. The CDR3 extends over 15 amino acids. The V and J ends lost 6 bases and 4 bases, in that order; junction bases with no gene match: 5. The chain's CDR3 is CASSLRLAGGETQYF. The CDR3 DNA follows: TGTGCCAGCAGCCTCCGACTAGCGGGAGGAGAGACCCAGTACTTC.

This rearrangement joins TRBV10-3 to TRBJ2-3; D is ambiguous. The V end was cut by 3 bases, the J end by 3 bases, with 13 bases between. Germline lookup yields CDR1 ENHRY and CDR2 SYGVKD. The CDR3 contains 15 residues. CDR3 DNA: TGTGCCATCAGTGAACTGGCAAGAAGGACAGATACGCAGTATTTT. Its translation is CAISELARRTDTQYF.

This chain uses TRBV18 with TRBJ2-1, with 11 bases matching TRBD2. The junction had 10 bases not matched to a gene; V was cut back by 2 bases and J by 7 bases. Germline CDR1 is KGHSH and CDR2 is LQKENI. CDR3 length: 17 residues. This CDR3 reads CASSPYPGLAEANEQFF. CDR3 nucleotide sequence: TGTGCCAGCTCACCATATCCGGGACTAGCGGAGGCGAATGAGCAGTTCTTC.

This rearrangement joins TRBV2 to TRBJ2-1; 11 nucleotides match TRBD2. V shed 4 bases, J shed 9 bases, and the junction held 8 bases outside the gene matches. The V gene's germline CDR1 is SNHLY and CDR2 FYNNEI. This CDR3 is 15 amino acids long. The CDR3 loop reads CASSVAGGPVSEQFF. For the CDR3, the DNA is TGTGCCAGCAGTGTAGCGGGAGGGCCTGTTAGTGAGCAGTTCTTC.

This rearrangement joins TRBV19 to TRBJ2-7; 10 nucleotides line up with TRBD2. This CDR3 comprises 14 residues. V was pared by 3 bases and J by 7 bases, with 6 bases of the junction left unmatched. Per the germline V gene, CDR1 is LNHDA and CDR2 is SQIVND (reference sequence). CDR3 amino acids: CASSIGVAGGEQYF. Written as DNA, the CDR3 is TGTGCCAGTAGTATTGGAGTAGCGGGAGGAGAGCAGTACTTC.

The V call is TRBV5-1, the J call TRBJ2-7; no clear D gene. V was pared by 0 bases and J by 5 bases, with 21 bases between. The CDR3 has 17 amino acids. Germline lookup yields CDR1 SGHRS and CDR2 YFSETQ. The CDR3 DNA is TGCGCCAGCAGCTTGGGCCCCTCACCCGGAAGGATCAACGAGCAGTACTTC. It encodes CASSLGPSPGRINEQYF.

The V gene is TRBV18, the J gene TRBJ2-5; D is unclear. Trimming left V 4 bases short and J 5 bases short, with 11 bases between. This CDR3 region has 13 residues. Germline V gene sequence: CDR1 KGHSH, CDR2 LQKENI. CDR3 in amino acids: CASSLSAVETQYF. The CDR3 DNA is TGTGCCAGCTCACTATCGGCCGTGGAGACCCAGTACTTC.

This rearrangement joins TRBV30 to TRBJ2-5, with no clear D. V lost 3 bases, J lost 4 bases, and 6 bases lay in between. In germline, CDR1 is GTSNPN, CDR2 SVGIG (reference sequence). This CDR3 has 11 residues. The CDR3 loop reads CAWSHPETQYF. CDR3 nucleotide sequence: TGTGCCTGGAGCCACCCAGAGACCCAGTACTTC.

The rearrangement links TRBV28 to TRBJ1-5, with D perhaps TRBD1 (5 bases). Trimming left V 5 bases short and J 2 bases short, with 16 bases between. CDR3 length equals 16 residues. Germline V CDR1 and CDR2: MDHEN, SYDVKM. CDR3 bases: TGTGCCAGCAGTATGGTACGGGGCGCAGGCAATCAGCCCCAGCATTTT. Translating gives CASSMVRGAGNQPQHF.

The V and J genes are TRBV7-9 and TRBJ2-1; 10 bases align to TRBD2. V lost 10 bases, J lost 0 bases, and 12 bases stayed unmatched. The CDR3 has 17 residues. The germline V gene encodes CDR1 SEHNR and CDR2 FQNEAQ (reference sequence). The CDR3 sequence: CATIRASGGSSYNEQFF. The CDR3 coding sequence is TGTGCCACTATAAGGGCTAGCGGGGGAAGCTCCTACAATGAGCAGTTCTTC.

The chain recombines TRBV12-3 or TRBV12-4 with TRBJ2-3; D gene uncertain. The CDR3 extends over 11 amino acids. Trimming left V 3 bases short and J 6 bases short, with 4 bases between. CDR3 coding DNA: TGTGCCAGCAGTTTTATCGATACGCAGTATTTT. Its translation: CASSFIDTQYF.

Turning to this clonotype: The junction departs from the called germline gene at one end, perhaps through a read error. The chain links TRBV18 to TRBJ1-1; D gene unclear. The V gene's germline CDR1 is KGHSH and CDR2 LQKENI. This CDR3 contains 14 residues. The CDR3 spells CASSPATVNTEAFF. DNA for the CDR3: TGTGCCAGCTCACCCGCGACTGTGAATACTGAAGCTTTCTTT.

This chain links TRBV3-1 with TRBJ2-7; D could derive from TRBD1 or TRBD2 (5 bases each). The CDR3 contains 16 residues. Germline V gives CDR1 LGHDT, CDR2 YNNKEL (reference sequence). V was clipped by 3 bases and J by 2 bases, with 17 bases between them. CDR3 DNA: TGTGCCAGCAGCCATGGCGTGACGGGGACCACCTACGAGCAGTACTTC. Amino acids: CASSHGVTGTTYEQYF.

V usage is TRBV20-1 and J usage is TRBJ2-3, with D maybe TRBD2 (5 bases). Trimming took 4 bases from V and 1 from J, leaving 6 bases between them. CDR3 size: 12 residues. Germline V CDR1 and CDR2: DFQATT, SNEGSKA (reference sequence). CDR3 region: CSAMEGTDTQYF. In nucleotides, the CDR3 is TGCAGTGCTATGGAGGGCACAGATACGCAGTATTTT.

This clonotype was counted only a few times. The chain uses TRBV30 and TRBJ2-7; possibly TRBD2 for D (7 bases). The germline CDR1 and CDR2 sequences are GTSNPN and SVGIG (reference sequence). The CDR3 consists of 11 residues. The CDR3 DNA sequence: TGTGCAGGGGGGGATAACTACGAGCAGTACTTC. Residues: CAGGDNYEQYF.

The chain uses TRBV7-2 and TRBJ2-5; D ambiguous. Germline-derived CDR1 and CDR2 are SGHTA and FQGNSA. Between the trimmed V and J ends, which lost 6 bases and 2 bases, there was a span of 4 bases. CDR3 size: 11 residues. CDR3 sequence: CASRSQETQYF. In DNA, the CDR3 is TGTGCCAGCAGGTCACAAGAGACCCAGTACTTC.

The CDR3 coding sequence is TGTGCCAGCAGCTGGCGAGGTGGACACCGGAACTCTGGGGCCAACGTCCTGACTTTC. Amino acids: CASSWRGGHRNSGANVLTF. The chain recombines TRBV5-6 with TRBJ2-6, with D perhaps TRBD1 (5 bases). CDR3 length: 19 amino acids. In germline, CDR1 is SGHDT, CDR2 YYEEEE. The germline V and J ends were trimmed by 3 bases and 0 bases, with 19 bases remaining between them.

A single count supports this clonotype. The CDR3 nucleotides read TGCAGCGTTGAAGTCGTGGGGGATACGCAGTATTTT. Translation gives CSVEVVGDTQYF. The chain uses TRBV29-1 and TRBJ2-3; D gene ambiguous. Trimming took 1 base from V and 6 from J, leaving 8 bases between them. There are 12 residues in the CDR3. Germline V lookup: CDR1 SQVTM, CDR2 ANQGSEA.

This sequence joins TRBV7-2 and TRBJ1-2, with D possibly matching TRBD1 (6 bases). The CDR3 consists of 16 residues. V was cut by 2 bases and J by 2 bases, with 15 bases left in between. CDR1 is SGHTA and CDR2 is FQGNSA in the germline V gene. The CDR3 DNA reads TGTGCCAGCAGCTTACCCTCCCCAGGGGCAAACTATGGCTACACCTTC. Translating it yields CASSLPSPGANYGYTF.

V is TRBV3-1 and J is TRBJ2-7; TRBD2 is a possible D gene (6 bases). The CDR3 sequence is 16 residues long. Trimming cost V 0 bases and J 2 bases, with 14 bases left between them. The V gene's germline CDR1 is LGHDT and CDR2 YNNKEL (reference sequence). CDR3 residues: CASSQDEIAATYEQYF. The CDR3 coding sequence is TGTGCCAGCAGCCAAGATGAAATAGCGGCGACCTACGAGCAGTACTTC.

V gene TRBV29-1 combines with J gene TRBJ2-7, with TRBD1 matching 9 bases. The length of the CDR3 is 12 residues. Trimming took 7 bases from V and 5 from J; bases not matched to a gene: 6. CDR1 is SQVTM, CDR2 ANQGSEA, per germline. The CDR3 DNA reads TGCAGCGCCTGGGGACAGGGCCACGAGCAGTACTTC. Protein product: CSAWGQGHEQYF.

J is TRBJ1-2 and V is TRBV12-3 or TRBV12-4; tentative D call: TRBD1 (6 bases). With 5 bases removed from V and 8 bases from J, the gap between germline ends came to 21 bases. The CDR3 is 15 amino acids. CDR3 sequence: CASSPTDGGGGGYTF. The CDR3 nucleotides are TGTGCCAGCAGTCCCACGGATGGGGGCGGTGGCGGCTACACCTTC.

A single count supports this clonotype. This sequence joins TRBV29-1 and TRBJ2-5, with TRBD2 identical over 8 bases. Germline V gene lookup returns CDR1 SQVTM and CDR2 ANQGSEA. V was clipped by 7 bases and J by 4 bases; unmatched bases: 11. The CDR3 runs to 14 residues. For the CDR3, the DNA is TGCAGCGCTAGCTACGGGGGGGTTGGAGAGACCCAGTACTTC. It translates to CSASYGGVGETQYF.

The rearrangement joins TRBV11-2 to TRBJ2-1; 16 nucleotides line up with TRBD2. V gave up 6 bases and J gave up 7 bases; unmatched junction bases: 0. The CDR3 runs to 14 residues. CDR1 is SGHAT, CDR2 FQNNGV, per germline. The CDR3 DNA sequence: TGTGCCAGCAGGGGACTAGCGGGAGGGAATGAGCAGTTCTTC. The encoded protein is CASRGLAGGNEQFF.